The rows below give T cell receptor beta chains drawn from one sample of a study of beta chain features in type 1 diabetes. TCRdb's table, derived via immunoSEQ multiplex PCR, lists solely in-frame clones and lacks some. Found here are a few hundred thousand clones, 27% of them singletons; the top ten hold 3.5% to 4%. Sequencing input: central memory CD4+ T cells from blood. The origin of the receptors is a man aged 30 to 45 in good health. CDR3s leave out the opening cysteine and the closing phenylalanine or tryptophan.

CDR3 protein | J gene | V gene
ASSRDSLNEQF | TRBJ2-1 | TRBV5-1
ASSPQGARYEQY | TRBJ2-7 | TRBV28
ASSKVGGPSTGPYNEQF | TRBJ2-1 | TRBV19
SVEVQGGNIQY | TRBJ2-4 | TRBV29-1
ASSPQGASNSPLH | TRBJ1-6 | TRBV5-6
ASSLRQESSYEQY | TRBJ2-7 | TRBV9
ASSPNFGAVGQF | TRBJ2-1 | TRBV18
SVPLRVEQF | TRBJ2-1 | TRBV29-1
ASSEDLLAWEQY | TRBJ2-7 | TRBV9
ASAGDRGGEQY | TRBJ2-7 | TRBV4-3
AISESKGMDIQY | TRBJ2-4 | TRBV10-3
ASSLTGKPKETQY | TRBJ2-5 | TRBV7-9
ASSRQGNTEAF | TRBJ1-1 | TRBV9
ASSFESRTGLGYT | TRBJ1-2 | TRBV28
ARGLRQETQY | TRBJ2-5 | TRBV30
ASSLFENTEAF | TRBJ1-1 | TRBV7-9
SVEESGSGYEQY | TRBJ2-7 | TRBV29-1
ASSYLTSGINEQF | TRBJ2-1 | TRBV6-5
ASTSVQANTEAF | TRBJ1-1 | TRBV19
ASSVDSRGSYEQY | TRBJ2-7 | TRBV9
ASRGGGTSAF | TRBJ1-1 | TRBV2
ASSPRGDANYGYT | TRBJ1-2 | TRBV7-9
ASSAFGQGTSYEQY | TRBJ2-7 | TRBV6-1
SVATIQEVNTGELF | TRBJ2-2 | TRBV29-1
AWNHGQGNTEAF | TRBJ1-1 | TRBV30
ASSQGARGRGNIQY | TRBJ2-4 | TRBV4-1
ASSDWGITDTQY | TRBJ2-3 | TRBV10-2
ATSREPQVSGNTIY | TRBJ1-3 | TRBV15
AISAGVEQF | TRBJ2-1 | TRBV10-3
ATSRDKAASRSPLH | TRBJ1-6 | TRBV15
ASSPMRGSDTQY | TRBJ2-3 | TRBV7-2
ASSPSVGNTQY | TRBJ2-3 | TRBV2
SGLRQTHVHGTEAF | TRBJ1-1 | TRBV29-1
ALEPGTGGVYEQF | TRBJ2-1 | TRBV30
AWSGDNTDTQY | TRBJ2-3 | TRBV30
ASRSGGMGGELF | TRBJ2-2 | TRBV27
ASSQDVTGALGQPQH | TRBJ1-5 | TRBV4-1
ASSPGQGAYGYT | TRBJ1-2 | TRBV5-1
ASSPQGWSNQPQH | TRBJ1-5 | TRBV27
ATNEGYEQY | TRBJ2-7 | TRBV28
ASSLGRLAGGQETQY | TRBJ2-5 | TRBV7-7